This entry is about one T cell receptor beta chain. The source of the sample is a study of blood T cells in healthy people across ages. PBMCs were isolated at a quantity of at least 7 million per sample. Combining a sample-barcoded 5' primer with a J-beta primer mix, a second PCR ran for 7 to 11 cycles. TCRdb called the 5' RACE reads again in MiXCR, with one record for every CDR3 protein. Here the sample spans more than 1,000,000 distinct CDR3 sequences, about 23% being singletons. There are 17 residues in the CDR3. The V gene end was trimmed by 4 bases and the J gene end by 1 base; junction bases not matched to a gene: 9. Per the germline V gene, CDR1 is SGHTA and CDR2 is FQGNSA. These data were likewise used in another study, on T cells of mothers and their children.

The genes are TRBV7-2 and TRBJ2-3; TRBD2 agrees at 9 bases. Sequencing was carried out using blood. The sequence derives from a girl aged 2 to 9 in good health. DNA of the CDR3: TGTGCCAGCAGCTCACCCTCCACTAGCGGGCGCACAGATACGCAGTATTTT. Its protein is CASSSPSTSGRTDTQYF.